This TCR beta chain was sequenced for a study of monozygotic twins with inflammatory bowel disease. RNA in its total form was extracted from whole blood, and T cells were not sorted. Notes on this clonotype: The antigen remains unidentified.

TCRdb reanalyzed the 5' RACE reads, giving one entry per CDR3 protein sequence and no DNA. This repertoire includes about 330,000 distinct CDR3 sequences. Overall study findings and caveats: IBD patients displayed reduced TCRbeta diversity (inverse Simpson) when set against healthy co-twins.

The sequence was obtained from a human donor with ulcerative colitis or Crohn's disease, or a healthy co-twin of an affected twin (not recorded which). The source material was blood.

The CDR3 is CASSHSGVYYEQYF. This chain uses TRBV4-1 with TRBJ2-7; checking the TCRdb D call of TRBD2 is not possible without DNA. CDR3 length: 14 residues. The germline gives CDR1 MGHRA, CDR2 YSYEKL.